These T cell receptor beta chains were read from a single sample in a study of T cell responses to AZD1222 COVID-19 vaccine. Here immunoSEQ multiplex PCR was the method, and the copy in TCRdb shows in-frame clones only, minus some. Here the sample spans 150,000 to 200,000 clones, around 86% being singletons. Sequenced material: peripheral blood, taken on day 0 of MenACWY control vaccination. The source is an adult in good health. The CDR3 runs from the conserved cysteine through the conserved F or W. A D gene is named only where the DNA matches it firmly. A row's size may be missing; if present it is once, few, many or a size class.

clone size: -
J gene: TRBJ2-4
V gene: TRBV28
D gene: TRBD2
CDR3 DNA: TGTGCCAGCAGTTCAGCGGGGGGTAGAAACATTCAGTACTTC
CDR3 protein: CASSSAGGRNIQYF

clone size: -
J gene: TRBJ2-3
V gene: TRBV11-2
D gene: -
CDR3 DNA: TGTGCCAGCAGCTTAGGAGCGGTTCTGGATACGCAGTATTTT
CDR3 protein: CASSLGAVLDTQYF

clone size: -
J gene: TRBJ2-3
V gene: TRBV12-3/TRBV12-4
D gene: -
CDR3 DNA: TGTGCCAGCAGTTCTAGACCAGATACGCAGTATTTT
CDR3 protein: CASSSRPDTQYF

clone size: -
J gene: TRBJ1-5
V gene: TRBV29-1
D gene: TRBD1
CDR3 DNA: TGCAGCGTTGGGGACGGACAGGGAAGTCAGCCCCAGCATTTT
CDR3 protein: CSVGDGQGSQPQHF

clone size: -
J gene: TRBJ1-1
V gene: TRBV7-3
D gene: -
CDR3 DNA: TGTGCCAGCAGCTACTCGGTGAACACTGAAGCTTTCTTT
CDR3 protein: CASSYSVNTEAFF

clone size: once
J gene: TRBJ2-7
V gene: TRBV7-3
D gene: TRBD1
CDR3 DNA: TGTGCCAGCAGCTTAAATGGAAGGACAGGGTACGAGCAGTACTTC
CDR3 protein: CASSLNGRTGYEQYF

clone size: -
J gene: TRBJ1-5
V gene: TRBV24-1
D gene: -
CDR3 DNA: TGTGCCACCAGTGATAGGGGGTCCCGCAATCAGCCCCAGCATTTT
CDR3 protein: CATSDRGSRNQPQHF

clone size: -
J gene: TRBJ2-3
V gene: TRBV5-1
D gene: -
CDR3 DNA: TGCGCCAGCAGCTTGGCCGGGAAAAGGGGCACAGATACGCAGTATTTT
CDR3 protein: CASSLAGKRGTDTQYF

clone size: -
J gene: TRBJ1-2
V gene: TRBV18
D gene: -
CDR3 DNA: TGTGCCAGCTCACCTGGCGAACCGGGGGGCTACACCTTC
CDR3 protein: CASSPGEPGGYTF

clone size: -
J gene: TRBJ1-1
V gene: TRBV6-5
D gene: TRBD1
CDR3 DNA: TGTGCCACCTGGGGACAGGGGGCCTGGAACACTGAAGCTTTCTTT
CDR3 protein: CATWGQGAWNTEAFF

clone size: -
J gene: TRBJ1-3
V gene: TRBV30
D gene: TRBD1
CDR3 DNA: TGTGCCTGGAACGGACAGGGTGGAAACACCATATATTTT
CDR3 protein: CAWNGQGGNTIYF

clone size: once
J gene: TRBJ1-2
V gene: TRBV6-5
D gene: TRBD1
CDR3 DNA: TGTGCCAGCAGTCAGCCAGGGGGCTCTAACTATGGCTACACCTTC
CDR3 protein: CASSQPGGSNYGYTF

clone size: -
J gene: TRBJ2-3
V gene: TRBV5-1
D gene: TRBD2
CDR3 DNA: TGCGCCAGCAGCTTGGGGACTAGCGGGAGAGCTATGGCGGATACGCAGTATTTT
CDR3 protein: CASSLGTSGRAMADTQYF

clone size: -
J gene: TRBJ2-1
V gene: TRBV27
D gene: -
CDR3 DNA: TGTGCCAGCAGTCAACTAGGTAATGAGCAGTTCTTC
CDR3 protein: CASSQLGNEQFF

clone size: -
J gene: TRBJ1-4
V gene: TRBV20-1
D gene: -
CDR3 DNA: TGCAGTGCTAGTGCGGGGGCAACTAATGAAAAACTGTTTTTT
CDR3 protein: CSASAGATNEKLFF

clone size: -
J gene: TRBJ2-3
V gene: TRBV9
D gene: -
CDR3 DNA: TGTGCCAGCAGCGCGACCCGAGGCGGAACAGATACGCAGTATTTT
CDR3 protein: CASSATRGGTDTQYF

clone size: few
J gene: TRBJ2-3
V gene: TRBV18
D gene: TRBD2
CDR3 DNA: TGTGCCAGCTCACCACCGTCGGGAGGGCCGGCAGATACGCAGTATTTT
CDR3 protein: CASSPPSGGPADTQYF

clone size: -
J gene: TRBJ1-1
V gene: TRBV5-4
D gene: TRBD1
CDR3 DNA: TGTGCCAGCAGCGCGAGACAGGGGGCGCCCACTGAAGCTTTCTTT
CDR3 protein: CASSARQGAPTEAFF

clone size: -
J gene: TRBJ2-2
V gene: TRBV7-9
D gene: -
CDR3 DNA: TGTGCCAGCAGCTTTGACGTGGCCCCCGGGGAGCTGTTTTTT
CDR3 protein: CASSFDVAPGELFF

clone size: -
J gene: TRBJ2-3
V gene: TRBV11-2
D gene: TRBD2
CDR3 DNA: TGTGCCAGCAGCCCCCAGACTAGCGGGAGGGGTTCAGATACGCAGTATTTT
CDR3 protein: CASSPQTSGRGSDTQYF

clone size: -
J gene: TRBJ1-6
V gene: TRBV6-1
D gene: -
CDR3 DNA: TGTGCCAGCAGTGAAGGGCAGGTCTATAATTCACCCCTCCACTTT
CDR3 protein: CASSEGQVYNSPLHF

clone size: -
J gene: TRBJ2-7
V gene: TRBV28
D gene: -
CDR3 DNA: TGTGCCAGCAGTCTTGGAGGATCTTCCTACGAGCAGTACTTC
CDR3 protein: CASSLGGSSYEQYF

clone size: -
J gene: TRBJ1-3
V gene: TRBV3-1/TRBV3-2
D gene: -
CDR3 DNA: TGTGCCAGCAGCCAAGGGTCTGGAGGAAACACCATATATTTT
CDR3 protein: CASSQGSGGNTIYF

clone size: -
J gene: TRBJ2-7
V gene: TRBV4-1
D gene: -
CDR3 DNA: TGCGCCAGCAGCCAAGAATGGGGGTACGAGCAGTACTTC
CDR3 protein: CASSQEWGYEQYF

clone size: -
J gene: TRBJ2-3
V gene: TRBV7-9
D gene: -
CDR3 DNA: TGTGCCAGCACTAAACGGGAAGGGGAGAGTGATACGCAGTATTTT
CDR3 protein: CASTKREGESDTQYF

clone size: few
J gene: TRBJ2-1
V gene: TRBV19
D gene: TRBD2
CDR3 DNA: TGTGCCAGTAAGGGTGGCGGGAGCCTCTCCTACAATGAGCAGTTCTTC
CDR3 protein: CASKGGGSLSYNEQFF

clone size: once
J gene: TRBJ2-7
V gene: TRBV30
D gene: -
CDR3 DNA: TGTGCCTGGACTCCCGGAGTCCTCTACGAGCAGTACTTC
CDR3 protein: CAWTPGVLYEQYF

clone size: -
J gene: TRBJ1-3
V gene: TRBV3-1/TRBV3-2
D gene: -
CDR3 DNA: TGTGCCAGCAGCCAAGATCTTGGTACCTCTGGAAACACCATATATTTT
CDR3 protein: CASSQDLGTSGNTIYF

clone size: -
J gene: TRBJ1-1
V gene: TRBV9
D gene: -
CDR3 DNA: TGTGCCAGCAGCGTAGATGAGGGGTCCTACACTGAAGCTTTCTTT
CDR3 protein: CASSVDEGSYTEAFF

clone size: -
J gene: TRBJ2-1
V gene: TRBV28
D gene: TRBD1
CDR3 DNA: TGTGCCAGCAGCCCCGGACAGGGGGCGCGAAATGAGCAGTTCTTC
CDR3 protein: CASSPGQGARNEQFF

clone size: -
J gene: TRBJ1-1
V gene: TRBV6-2/TRBV6-3
D gene: -
CDR3 DNA: TGTGCCAGCAGTTACTTCCCCGCAGGGGAGAACACTGAAGCTTTCTTT
CDR3 protein: CASSYFPAGENTEAFF

clone size: once
J gene: TRBJ2-3
V gene: TRBV7-3
D gene: TRBD2
CDR3 DNA: TGTGCCAGCAGCGTGGGACTAGCGGGAACAGATACGCAGTATTTT
CDR3 protein: CASSVGLAGTDTQYF

clone size: -
J gene: TRBJ2-7
V gene: TRBV5-4
D gene: -
CDR3 DNA: TGTGCCAGCAGCTTGGGACAGAACTACGAGCAGTACTTC
CDR3 protein: CASSLGQNYEQYF

clone size: -
J gene: TRBJ1-2
V gene: TRBV3-1/TRBV3-2
D gene: -
CDR3 DNA: TGTGCCAGCAGCCAAGGGGTGAGAGGAACCCGCTATGGCTACACCTTC
CDR3 protein: CASSQGVRGTRYGYTF

clone size: few
J gene: TRBJ1-3
V gene: TRBV4-3
D gene: -
CDR3 DNA: TGCGCCAGCAGCCAAGATTTTACGTTCTCTGGAAACACCATATATTTT
CDR3 protein: CASSQDFTFSGNTIYF

clone size: few
J gene: TRBJ1-2
V gene: TRBV7-2
D gene: TRBD1
CDR3 DNA: TGTGCCAGCAGCGAACAGGGGATGGGAGGCTACACCTTC
CDR3 protein: CASSEQGMGGYTF

clone size: -
J gene: TRBJ2-3
V gene: TRBV2
D gene: -
CDR3 DNA: TGTGCCAGCAACCCTCTCGATACGCAGTATTTT
CDR3 protein: CASNPLDTQYF

clone size: few
J gene: TRBJ2-3
V gene: TRBV29-1
D gene: -
CDR3 DNA: TGCAGCGTTGCAGGGGTAAGCACAGATACGCAGTATTTT
CDR3 protein: CSVAGVSTDTQYF

clone size: -
J gene: TRBJ2-3
V gene: TRBV12-5
D gene: TRBD2
CDR3 DNA: TGTGCTAGTGGTCCGGGGTTGTCTAGCGGCGCAGATACGCAGTATTTT
CDR3 protein: CASGPGLSSGADTQYF

clone size: once
J gene: TRBJ2-1
V gene: TRBV21-1
D gene: -
CDR3 DNA: TGTGCCAGCAGCCAAAGTGGGCTACAGGGCGATGAGCAGTTCTTC
CDR3 protein: CASSQSGLQGDEQFF

clone size: -
J gene: TRBJ2-1
V gene: TRBV28
D gene: TRBD1
CDR3 DNA: TGTGCCAGCAGCTCGACAGGGGGTTTCAATGAGCAGTTCTTC
CDR3 protein: CASSSTGGFNEQFF

clone size: -
J gene: TRBJ2-7
V gene: TRBV27
D gene: -
CDR3 DNA: TGTGCCAGCAGTTTATTGCGGCAGTCCCACGAGCAGTACTTC
CDR3 protein: CASSLLRQSHEQYF

clone size: few
J gene: TRBJ1-3
V gene: TRBV29-1
D gene: TRBD1
CDR3 DNA: TGCAGCGTTGAAGAAACGCCAGGGGGAGCTGGAAACACCATATATTTT
CDR3 protein: CSVEETPGGAGNTIYF

clone size: -
J gene: TRBJ1-6
V gene: TRBV9
D gene: -
CDR3 DNA: TGTGCCAGCAGCGTAGGCGGGGGATCACCCCTCCACTTT
CDR3 protein: CASSVGGGSPLHF

clone size: -
J gene: TRBJ2-3
V gene: TRBV1
D gene: -
CDR3 DNA: TGCACCAGCAGCCCGACTAGCGGCCACACAGATACGCAGTATTTT
CDR3 protein: CTSSPTSGHTDTQYF

clone size: once
J gene: TRBJ2-7
V gene: TRBV7-8
D gene: TRBD2
CDR3 DNA: TGTGCCAGCAGCTCTAGCGGGGGGGCCTTCTACGAGCAGTACTTC
CDR3 protein: CASSSSGGAFYEQYF